This TCR beta chain appears in the sequencing data of a study of response to subunit inactivated influenza vaccine. TCRdb re-called the RT-PCR reads through MiXCR, storing one row per CDR3 protein. In the table there are about 500,000 distinct CDR3 sequences, about 7.2% of which are singletons. Trimming took 4 bases from V and 6 from J; bases not matched to a gene: 9. CDR3 length: 14 residues. Germline CDR1 and CDR2: SGHRS and YFSETQ. This chain joins TRBV5-1 and TRBJ1-2; 7 bases map to TRBD1. The TCR sequence derives from a man aged 50 to 69 who received an inactivated influenza vaccine. The sample in question was PBMCs from blood, obtained roughly 24 months after vaccination. CDR3 amino acids: CASSISGQDHGYTF. DNA of the CDR3: TGCGCCAGCAGCATATCAGGACAGGACCATGGCTACACCTTC. The whole variable domain, filled in from reference TRBV5-1 and TRBJ1-2, reads KAGVTQTPRYLIKTRGQQVTLSCSPISGHRSVSWYQQTPGQGLQFLFEYFSETQRNKGNFPGRFSGRQFSNSRSEMNVSTLELGDSALYLCASSISGQDHGYTFGSGTRLTVV.